Listed below are T cell receptor beta chains from one sample, sequenced in a study of neurological immune-mediated disorders. TCRdb reprocessed the 5' RACE reads with MiXCR, giving one entry per CDR3 protein. The profile shows more than 100,000 distinct CDR3 sequences, approximately 10% of them singletons. The specimen was PBMCs. These receptors came from a female donor with HTLV-1-associated myelopathy (HAM/TSP). CDR3s include the opening cysteine and the closing phenylalanine or tryptophan. The D gene is left open where the match is weak. Rows may omit the clone size; those that give it use once, few, many or a size class.

d_gene,j_gene,abundance,v_gene,CDR3nt,CDR3aa
-,TRBJ2-3,many,TRBV7-2,TGTGCCAGCAGCTTAGGAACTAGCACAGATACGCAGTATTTT,CASSLGTSTDTQYF
-,TRBJ2-3,many,TRBV5-1,TGCGCCAGCAGCTTGGTTGGCAGGGGATCAACAGATACGCAGTATTTT,CASSLVGRGSTDTQYF
-,TRBJ2-3,many,TRBV7-9,TGTGCCAGCAGCAGACAGGTTGCAGATACGCAGTATTTT,CASSRQVADTQYF
-,TRBJ2-7,many,TRBV2,TGTGCCAGATCCGGGCAGGACTCCTACGAGCAGTACTTC,CARSGQDSYEQYF
TRBD1,TRBJ2-1,many,TRBV10-1,TGCGCCAGCAGTGAGGTTAAGGGGGCCAGAAACAATGAGCAGTTCTTC,CASSEVKGARNNEQFF
TRBD2,TRBJ2-7,-,TRBV7-2,TGTGCCAGCAGCTTAGAACTAGCGGGGGGGCCCTACGAGCAGTACTTC,CASSLELAGGPYEQYF
-,TRBJ1-5,many,TRBV10-3,TGTGCCATCAGTGAGTCGACAAAGCCCCAGCATTTT,CAISESTKPQHF
TRBD1,TRBJ1-2,many,TRBV15,TGTGCCACCAGCAGAGGGGGGACAGGGACCGGCTACACCTTC,CATSRGGTGTGYTF
-,TRBJ1-5,many,TRBV5-1,TGCGCCAGCAGCCTAGGGGGTAGCAATCAGCCCCAGCATTTT,CASSLGGSNQPQHF
-,TRBJ1-5,-,TRBV20-1,TGCAGTGCTAGAGATTCGGGGCGGTTCAATCAGCCCCAGCATTTT,CSARDSGRFNQPQHF
-,TRBJ2-1,many,TRBV5-1,TGCGCCAGCAGCTTGGATGGGTCAGGGCAGTTCTTC,CASSLDGSGQFF
-,TRBJ2-2,many,TRBV12-3/TRBV12-4,TGTGCCAGCAGTGCCGGGGAGCTGTTTTTT,CASSAGELFF
TRBD1,TRBJ2-3,many,TRBV6-1,TGTGCCAGCAGGGACAGGTCCTACTATAGCACAGATACGCAGTATTTT,CASRDRSYYSTDTQYF
-,TRBJ2-1,few,TRBV25-1,TGTGCCAGCAGTGATTCTTGGGGTTTGAGCAATGAGCAGTTCTTC,CASSDSWGLSNEQFF
TRBD2,TRBJ2-1,many,TRBV5-1,TGCGCCAGCAGCTTGGACGGGGGGGGCCACAATGAGCAGTTCTTC,CASSLDGGGHNEQFF
TRBD1,TRBJ2-7,many,TRBV10-3,TGTGCCATCAGTAAGGACAGGGGGACTGGCGAGCAGTACTTC,CAISKDRGTGEQYF
TRBD1,TRBJ1-5,many,TRBV12-3/TRBV12-4,TGTGCCAGCAGTTTAGCGCGCTCCAGGGGGCGCGATCAGCCCCAGCATTTT,CASSLARSRGRDQPQHF
-,TRBJ2-7,-,TRBV12-3/TRBV12-4,TGTGCCAGCAGCCAGAGGGACGTCTACGAGCAGTACTTC,CASSQRDVYEQYF
-,TRBJ1-3,many,TRBV5-1,TGCGCCAGCAGCACCGGACAATCGGTGCACACCATATATTTT,CASSTGQSVHTIYF
-,TRBJ2-7,-,TRBV20-1,TGCAGTGCTAGATATTGGAAGGGGGTATACGAGCAGTACTTC,CSARYWKGVYEQYF